Following are 10 T cell receptor beta chains from one sample sequenced in a study of CD8+ T cells in alopecia areata. The treatment is: oral pan-JAK inhibitor, 5-10 mg twice daily. cDNA reverse transcribed from extracted RNA served as the sequencing template. The table came from immunoSEQ multiplex PCR; TCRdb's copy has only in-frame clones and leaves some out. The sample lists about 210,000 clones, around three fifths occurring once. The sequences come from CD4+ T cells sorted from blood, collected at week 4, from a patient treated with tofacitinib. Receptors originate from a human donor with alopecia areata.

The V and J genes are TRBV5-6 and TRBJ2-3; D gene uncertain. CDR1 is SGHDT and CDR2 is YYEEEE in the germline V gene. V was clipped by 1 base and J by 1 base, with 10 bases between them. This CDR3 contains 15 residues. Here the CDR3 DNA reads TGTGCCAGCAGCTTGAGGGTAACAGGCACAGATACGCAGTATTTT. It is translated as CASSLRVTGTDTQYF.

V usage is TRBV7-2 and J usage is TRBJ2-2, with D tentatively TRBD1 or TRBD2 (5 bases each). CDR1 and CDR2 (germline): SGHTA, FQGNSA. With 6 bases removed from V and 2 bases from J, the gap between germline ends came to 16 bases. This CDR3 contains 16 residues. For the CDR3, the DNA is TGTGCCAGCAGTCTAAATGCAGGGACCAACACCGGGGAGCTGTTTTTT. It encodes CASSLNAGTNTGELFF.

This clone has only a few counts. CDR3 loop: CASTGQADTQYF. In DNA form, the CDR3 reads TGTGCCAGCACGGGACAGGCAGATACGCAGTATTTT. The chain employs TRBV6-5 and TRBJ2-3; 8 bases agree with TRBD1. Germline-derived CDR1 and CDR2 are MNHEY and SVGAGI. Germline trimming cut 7 bases from V and 4 bases from J; bases unmatched to any gene: 1. The CDR3 length is 12 residues.

The CDR3 spells CASSPQGNYEQYF. The CDR3 DNA sequence: TGCGCCAGCAGCCCACAGGGTAACTACGAGCAGTACTTC. The rearrangement links TRBV5-1 to TRBJ2-7; possible D gene TRBD1, 6 bases. The V end lost 4 bases, the J end lost 3 bases, and 11 bases lay between the germline ends. The length of the CDR3 is 13 residues. Per the germline V gene, CDR1 is SGHRS and CDR2 is YFSETQ.

Here the CDR3 DNA reads TGTGCCAGCAGCTTAGGCAGGGCCGGGGAGCTGTTTTTT. Amino acids: CASSLGRAGELFF. J is TRBJ2-2 and V is TRBV7-2, with D possibly being TRBD1 (5 bases). The V end was cut by 1 base, the J end by 6 bases, with 6 bases between. This CDR3 comprises 13 residues. Germline CDR1 SGHTA, CDR2 FQGNSA.

J is TRBJ2-1 and V is TRBV28; a weak D match, TRBD1 (5 bases). Germline lookup yields CDR1 MDHEN and CDR2 SYDVKM. The CDR3 extends over 16 amino acids. Between the trimmed V and J ends, which lost 5 bases and 5 bases, there was a span of 19 bases. The CDR3 nucleotides are TGTGCCAGCAGTCCTCGGAAGGGGCGGACAAACAATGAGCAGTTCTTC. Amino acid sequence: CASSPRKGRTNNEQFF.

The V call is TRBV9, the J call TRBJ2-3; TRBD2 matches at 11 bases. The CDR3 consists of 16 residues. Germline V CDR1 and CDR2: SGDLS, YYNGEE. V lost 4 bases and J lost 4; bases outside the gene matches: 8. The CDR3 sequence: CASSIRGTSGSDTQYF. The CDR3, as DNA: TGTGCCAGCAGCATACGGGGGACTAGCGGCTCAGATACGCAGTATTTT.

This chain connects TRBV23-1 to TRBJ2-6, with D perhaps matching TRBD1 or TRBD2 (8 bases each). TRBV23-1 is an open reading frame, and its role is uncertain. V lost 1 base to trimming and J lost 0 bases, with 22 bases between them. The CDR3 has 21 residues. The CDR3 nucleotides read TGCGCCAGCAGTCAATGCGGGGGGACCGGGACAGGCCCCTCTGGGGCCAACGTCCTGACTTTC. Translating gives CASSQCGGTGTGPSGANVLTF.

This clone was picked up a small number of times. V gene TRBV19 combines with J gene TRBJ1-1; no firm D call. From germline, CDR1 is LNHDA and CDR2 SQIVND (reference sequence). The CDR3 runs to 13 residues. Trimming stripped 7 bases from V and 1 base from J, with 10 bases between. In DNA, the CDR3 is TGTGCCAGTACCCACGCGGGGAACACTGAAGCTTTCTTT. This gives the protein CASTHAGNTEAFF.

The chain carries TRBV2 and TRBJ2-3; the D is unclear. Trimming stripped 8 bases from V and 2 bases from J, with 11 bases between. CDR1 and CDR2 from the germline V gene are SNHLY and FYNNEI. The length of the CDR3 is 13 residues. CDR3 in amino acids: CASQGPYTDTQYF. The CDR3 DNA reads as TGTGCCAGCCAAGGACCCTACACAGATACGCAGTATTTT.